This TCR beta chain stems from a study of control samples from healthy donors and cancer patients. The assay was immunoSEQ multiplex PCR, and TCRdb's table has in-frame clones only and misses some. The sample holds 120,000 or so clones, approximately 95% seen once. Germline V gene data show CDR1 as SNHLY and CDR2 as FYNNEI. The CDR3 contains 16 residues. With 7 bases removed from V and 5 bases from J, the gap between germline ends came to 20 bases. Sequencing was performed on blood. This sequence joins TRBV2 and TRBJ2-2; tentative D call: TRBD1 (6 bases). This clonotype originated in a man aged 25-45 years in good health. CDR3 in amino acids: CASKGVEGRRTGELFF. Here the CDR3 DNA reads TGTGCCAGCAAGGGGGTTGAGGGCCGACGAACCGGGGAGCTGTTTTTT.